The 16 T cell receptor beta chains listed next were all sequenced from one sample in a study of blood T cell repertoires in COVID-19. Produced via immunoSEQ multiplex PCR; TCRdb's table is partial and in-frame only. This sample has about 130,000 clones; around nine tenths occur once, and the top ten carry approximately 2%. The material sequenced was peripheral blood. The receptor set was obtained from a middle-aged man with COVID-19, enrolled during active disease.

The rearrangement links TRBV5-6 to TRBJ2-2; no clear D gene. V was shortened by 2 bases and J by 3 bases, with 11 bases between the two germline ends. Per the germline V gene, CDR1 is SGHDT and CDR2 is YYEEEE. CDR3 length: 15 amino acids. The CDR3 DNA reads TGTGCCAGCAGCTTTCAAGTTCCGGACACCGGGGAGCTGTTTTTT. The encoded protein is CASSFQVPDTGELFF.

This chain connects TRBV14 to TRBJ2-2; possibly TRBD2 for D (5 bases). CDR3 length: 21 residues. Germline V gene lookup returns CDR1 SGHDN and CDR2 FVKESK. V was trimmed by 0 bases and J by 2 bases, leaving 25 bases between them. The CDR3 nucleotides read TGTGCCAGCAGCCAAGATTTTTCATACGGGAACGTTAAGGGCAACACCGGGGAGCTGTTTTTT. Translation: CASSQDFSYGNVKGNTGELFF.

This chain uses TRBV10-3 with TRBJ2-1; 11 bases are shared with TRBD2. Germline loops: CDR1 ENHRY, CDR2 SYGVKD. With V trimmed by 7 bases and J by 6 bases, 5 bases remained unmatched. The CDR3 is made up of 14 amino acids. The CDR3, as DNA: TGTGCCATCACCGTAGCGGGAGGGGTCAATGAGCAGTTCTTC. As protein: CAITVAGGVNEQFF.

The chain recombines TRBV2 with TRBJ2-3; the D gene is possibly TRBD2 (7 bases). Trimming removed 6 bases at V and 4 bases at J, with 11 bases between. The length of the CDR3 is 13 residues. Germline CDR1 reads SNHLY; CDR2 reads FYNNEI. The CDR3 DNA reads TGTGCCAGCAGGGGGGGGGCCCCAGATACGCAGTATTTT. Translated, it gives CASRGGAPDTQYF.

The V and J genes are TRBV4-2 and TRBJ2-1; 10 positions agree with TRBD2. The CDR3 consists of 18 residues. Germline CDR1 is LGHNA and CDR2 is YNFKEQ. Trimming took 0 bases from V and 4 from J; bases not matched to a gene: 9. The CDR3 protein is CASSQEEIAGGEYNEQFF. The CDR3 nucleotides read TGTGCCAGCAGCCAAGAGGAGATAGCGGGAGGAGAGTACAATGAGCAGTTCTTC.

The CDR3 loop is CASSFIAGVSTGELFF. The CDR3 DNA reads TGTGCCAGCAGTTTTATAGCGGGAGTGTCCACCGGGGAGCTGTTTTTT. This chain uses TRBV6-6 with TRBJ2-2, with TRBD2 identical over 9 bases. The CDR3 covers 16 residues. V shed 4 bases, J shed 4 bases, and the junction held 7 bases outside the gene matches. In germline, CDR1 is MNHNY, CDR2 SVGAGI (reference sequence).

The genes are TRBV10-3 and TRBJ1-1; unclear D gene. V shed 0 bases and J shed 3 bases, with 11 bases lying between them. Per germline, CDR1 ENHRY and CDR2 SYGVKD. The CDR3 is 15 amino acids. CDR3 amino acids: CAISESEAKDTEAFF. The CDR3, as DNA: TGTGCCATCAGTGAGTCGGAGGCCAAAGACACTGAAGCTTTCTTT.

The chain combines TRBV2 with TRBJ2-4; 14 bases line up with TRBD2. The germline gives CDR1 SNHLY, CDR2 FYNNEI. Trimming removed 6 bases from V and 9 bases from J; junction bases left unmatched: 7. The CDR3 runs to 15 residues. CDR3 amino acids: CASSGTSGSQGIQYF. The CDR3 nucleotides are TGTGCCAGCAGCGGGACTAGCGGGAGTCAAGGCATTCAGTACTTC.

This sequence joins TRBV7-3 and TRBJ2-1; 10 nucleotides agree with TRBD1. The germline CDR1 and CDR2 sequences are SGHTA and FQGTGA. The CDR3 has 15 residues. The V and J ends lost 5 bases and 4 bases, in that order; junction bases with no gene match: 5. The CDR3 reads CASSPTGQGYNEQFF. CDR3 DNA: TGTGCCAGCAGCCCGACGGGACAGGGGTACAATGAGCAGTTCTTC.

This chain uses TRBV28 with TRBJ1-4, with a possible D match to TRBD1 (6 bases). The V end was cut by 3 bases, the J end by 4 bases, with 12 bases between. CDR1 and CDR2 from the germline V gene are MDHEN and SYDVKM. The CDR3 loop spans 15 amino acids. CDR3 protein: CASSLAGANNEKLFF. The CDR3 bases are TGTGCCAGCAGTTTGGCGGGGGCCAATAATGAAAAACTGTTTTTT.

The CDR3 spells CASSIPHPTYEQYV. The DNA for the CDR3 is TGTGCCAGTAGTATCCCCCATCCCACCTACGAGCAGTACGTC. The rearrangement links TRBV19 to TRBJ2-7; D ambiguous. The CDR3 runs to 14 residues. The V end lost 3 bases, the J end lost 2 bases, and 11 bases lay between the germline ends. Germline V lookup: CDR1 LNHDA, CDR2 SQIVND (reference sequence).

V and J are TRBV5-6 and TRBJ1-1; 9 bases are a match to TRBD1. The V and J ends lost 4 bases and 4 bases, in that order; junction bases with no gene match: 5. Germline V gene sequence: CDR1 SGHDT, CDR2 YYEEEE. The length of the CDR3 is 14 residues. This chain's CDR3 is CASSRDRVVTEAFF. DNA for the CDR3: TGTGCCAGCAGCCGGGACAGGGTTGTCACTGAAGCTTTCTTT.

V and J are TRBV3-1 (or the pseudogene TRBV3-2) and TRBJ2-2; the match to TRBD2 covers 9 bases. The CDR3 has 15 amino acids. Germline-derived CDR1 and CDR2 are LGHDT and YNNKEL (reference sequence). The V gene end was trimmed by 4 bases and the J gene end by 7 bases; junction bases not matched to a gene: 7. DNA for the CDR3: TGTGCCAGCAGCCGCGGGACTAGCCGTCACGGGGAGCTGTTTTTT. This gives the protein CASSRGTSRHGELFF.

The chain combines TRBV4-2 with TRBJ1-6; D gene unclear. The V gene's germline CDR1 is LGHNA and CDR2 YNFKEQ. The CDR3 is made up of 13 amino acids. V lost 4 bases to trimming and J lost 7 bases, with 8 bases between them. DNA for the CDR3: TGTGCCAGCAGCCCACAGAAAAATTCACCCCTCCACTTT. Translation: CASSPQKNSPLHF.

The chain recombines TRBV6-4 with TRBJ2-1; TRBD2 agrees at 11 bases. Germline trimming cut 2 bases from V and 6 bases from J; bases unmatched to any gene: 0. The CDR3 totals 14 residues. The germline V gene has CDR1 MRHNA and CDR2 SNTAGT. CDR3 nucleotide sequence: TGTGCCAGCAGTGACGGACTAGCGGGCAATGAGCAGTTCTTC. Its translation: CASSDGLAGNEQFF.

This chain connects TRBV10-3 to TRBJ2-5, with D maybe TRBD1 (5 bases). Germline V gene sequence: CDR1 ENHRY, CDR2 SYGVKD. This CDR3 spans 13 amino acids. V shed 7 bases and J shed 4 bases, with 13 bases lying between them. CDR3 nucleotides: TGTGCCATCACCTCAGGGTTCGGAGAGACCCAGTACTTC. Amino acids: CAITSGFGETQYF.